These 15 T cell receptor beta chains originate from one sample sequenced in a study of vaccination and CD4 T cells after COVID-19. This sample's time point: late sampling 161 to 241 days after vaccination in a few convalescent patients. TCRdb called the PCR reads again in MiXCR, with one record for every CDR3 protein. The repertoire holds roughly 31,000 distinct CDR3 sequences, with 45% to 50% as singletons. The sample here was CD4+ T cells from blood, taken about 7 months after SARS-CoV-2 vaccination. These receptor sequences come from a human donor who had recovered from COVID-19.

V and J are TRBV19 and TRBJ2-7, with 15 bases aligning to TRBD2. Germline CDR1 is LNHDA and CDR2 is SQIVND (reference sequence). This CDR3 has 18 residues. The trim removed 5 bases at V and 4 bases at J, leaving 12 bases unmatched. DNA of the CDR3: TGTGCCAGTAGTTCGCCGGGACTAGCGGGAGGTTCCCCTTACGAGCAGTACTTC. It codes for CASSSPGLAGGSPYEQYF. Filled out from reference TRBV19 and TRBJ2-7, the complete variable domain reads DGGITQSPKYLFRKEGQNVTLSCEQNLNHDAMYWYRQDPGQGLRLIYYSQIVNDFQKGDIAEGYSVSREKKESFPLTVTSAQKNPTAFYLCASSSPGLAGGSPYEQYFGPGTRLTVT.

The chain uses TRBV6-4 and TRBJ1-2, with 8 bases that match TRBD1. The CDR3 has 15 amino acids. Losses at the gene ends were 0 bases for V and 2 bases for J; bases not matched to a gene: 2. The germline CDR1 and CDR2 sequences are MRHNA and SNTAGT. This CDR3 reads CASSDSPGGNYGYTF. CDR3 in DNA: TGTGCCAGCAGTGACTCCCCAGGGGGCAACTATGGCTACACCTTC.

The chain links TRBV6-5 to TRBJ1-1; 8 positions agree with TRBD1. Trimming cost V 0 bases and J 4 bases; bases outside gene matches: 10. The CDR3 totals 17 residues. Germline-derived CDR1 and CDR2 are MNHEY and SVGAGI. This CDR3 is CASSYSFTRGQGTEAFF. The CDR3 DNA sequence: TGTGCCAGCAGTTACTCGTTTACCAGGGGGCAAGGCACTGAAGCTTTCTTT.

The V and J genes are TRBV6-5 and TRBJ2-1, with TRBD2 matching over 7 bases. CDR1 is MNHEY, CDR2 SVGAGI, per germline. Unmatched junction bases numbered 14, after V lost 2 bases and J lost 10 bases. This CDR3 region has 16 residues. The CDR3 region is CASSYGRRAGDVEQFF. The CDR3 nucleotides read TGTGCCAGCAGTTACGGCCGCCGGGCGGGAGACGTGGAGCAGTTCTTC.

This clonotype was found a few times. The chain employs TRBV5-6 and TRBJ2-7; D gene ambiguous. This CDR3 is 12 amino acids long. Germline V CDR1 and CDR2: SGHDT, YYEEEE. Trimming pared 4 bases from V and 4 bases from J, leaving 9 bases between. The CDR3 nucleotides read TGTGCCAGCAGCCCCGGTGGGTACGAGCAGTACTTC. This codes for CASSPGGYEQYF.

This clonotype was seen only a few times. The chain employs TRBV6-5 and TRBJ2-3, with TRBD2 matching over 7 bases. Germline V lookup: CDR1 MNHEY, CDR2 SVGAGI. V trimming: 2 bases; J trimming: 0 bases; junction bases outside the gene matches: 2. The CDR3 covers 15 residues. The chain's CDR3 is CASSYASGSTDTQYF. For the CDR3, the DNA is TGTGCCAGCAGTTACGCTAGCGGTAGCACAGATACGCAGTATTTT.

Here the CDR3 DNA reads TGTGCCAGCATGCATAATCCGAACACTGAAGCTTTCTTT. Translated, it gives CASMHNPNTEAFF. The chain carries TRBV6-1 and TRBJ1-1; no clear D. Trimming shortened V by 7 bases and J by 1 base, and 10 bases separated the two germline ends. The CDR3 is 13 residues long. CDR1 is MNHNS, CDR2 SASEGT, per germline.

The chain links TRBV6-1 to TRBJ1-5, with D hard to call. CDR1 MNHNS and CDR2 SASEGT come from the germline V gene. This CDR3 is built from 14 residues. Trimming took 4 bases from V and 2 from J, leaving 9 bases between them. The CDR3 protein is CASSVGGGNQPQHF. Here the CDR3 DNA reads TGTGCCAGCAGTGTTGGAGGTGGCAATCAGCCCCAGCATTTT.

The chain is built from TRBV5-4 and TRBJ1-2; D ambiguous. Germline CDR1 is SGHNT and CDR2 is YYREEE (reference sequence). The CDR3 sequence is 12 residues long. V dropped 0 bases and J dropped 4 bases, with 4 bases sitting between them. CDR3: CASSLGVYGYTF. The CDR3 bases are TGTGCCAGCAGCTTGGGGGTCTATGGCTACACCTTC.

The V call is TRBV27, the J call TRBJ2-7; tentatively, D is TRBD2 (6 bases). Trimming removed 0 bases at V and 1 base at J, with 13 bases between. The V gene's germline CDR1 is MNHEY and CDR2 SMNVEV (reference sequence). CDR3 length equals 16 residues. DNA for the CDR3: TGTGCCAGCAGTTTATCGTTAGCGGAAGTTTCCTACGAGCAGTACTTC. Amino acids: CASSLSLAEVSYEQYF.

The V and J genes are TRBV6-5 and TRBJ1-1; 7 positions agree with TRBD1. The CDR3 is 16 amino acids. After removal of 4 bases from V and 2 bases from J, the junction contained 10 bases not matched to a gene. The germline CDR1 and CDR2 sequences are MNHEY and SVGAGI. In DNA form, the CDR3 reads TGTGCCAGCAGTTCGCCCAAACAGGGGTTAAACACTGAAGCTTTCTTT. The encoded protein is CASSSPKQGLNTEAFF.

In this sample, this clonotype turned up a few times. The chain employs TRBV28 and TRBJ1-2; no clear D gene. The CDR3 has 13 amino acids. Germline-derived CDR1 and CDR2 are MDHEN and SYDVKM. Trimming stripped 5 bases from V and 8 bases from J, with 15 bases between. In DNA form, the CDR3 reads TGTGCCAGCAGTACCCGGGCAGGTCTAGGCTACACCTTC. This translates into CASSTRAGLGYTF.

This chain uses TRBV7-6 with TRBJ2-1, with 11 bases fitting TRBD2. Germline assignment: CDR1 SGHVS and CDR2 FNYEAQ. Germline trimming cut 5 bases from V and 5 bases from J; bases unmatched to any gene: 8. The CDR3 has 16 residues. As DNA, the CDR3 is TGTGCCAGCAGCACCATGACTAGCGGGGCAAACAATGAGCAGTTCTTC. This translates into CASSTMTSGANNEQFF.

The rearrangement uses TRBV29-1 and TRBJ2-7; tentative D call: TRBD1 (6 bases). Between the trimmed V and J ends, which lost 1 base and 2 bases, there was a span of 15 bases. The CDR3 has 15 amino acids. Germline V gene data show CDR1 as SQVTM and CDR2 as ANQGSEA. DNA of the CDR3: TGCAGCGTTGAAGGGTTGGTGGGGGCACCCTACGAGCAGTACTTC. Encoded protein: CSVEGLVGAPYEQYF.

This clonotype was picked up a small number of times. This sequence joins TRBV5-8 and TRBJ1-5; a weak D match, TRBD1 (6 bases). V was clipped by 0 bases and J by 6 bases, with 10 bases between them. This CDR3 spans 14 amino acids. Germline V gene lookup returns CDR1 SGHTS and CDR2 YDEGEE. The CDR3 loop reads CASSLEQGGQPQHF. The CDR3 nucleotides read TGTGCCAGCAGCTTGGAACAGGGCGGTCAGCCCCAGCATTTT.